The entry below describes one T cell receptor beta chain. As yet, its antigen is unknown. The sample originates from a study of OX40 agonist ivuxolimab in advanced cancers. About the research overall: Checkpoint inhibitors had been given previously to roughly 40% of patients.

Assay: immunoSEQ multiplex PCR; the TCRdb copy retains only in-frame clones and omits some. The sample lists around 91,000 clones; roughly nine tenths were seen once. Notes on the study in general: Relative to CD4+, CD8+ T cells held more expanded clones on average. Which antigen the expanded peripheral T cells recognized is unknown.

The sequence derives from an adult with an advanced solid tumor such as melanoma, head and neck, liver or kidney cancer. This specimen consisted of CD4+ or CD8+ T cells sorted from blood, obtained in a trial of the OX40 agonist ivuxolimab.

CDR3: CASSQAGNANTGELFF. The CDR3 DNA reads as TGTGCCAGCAGTCAAGCGGGGAATGCGAACACCGGGGAGCTGTTTTTT. The V and J genes are TRBV28 and TRBJ2-2, with 7 positions matching TRBD2. Trimming cost V 5 bases and J 0 bases; bases outside gene matches: 6. The CDR3 extends over 16 amino acids. CDR1 is MDHEN and CDR2 is SYDVKM in the germline V gene.